A selection of T cell receptor beta chains follows, all from one sample in a study of patients and donors after allogeneic stem cell transplantation. A single record per CDR3 protein comes from TCRdb applying MiXCR to the RT-PCR reads. The table lists tens of thousands of distinct CDR3 sequences, 25% to 40% of them singletons. What was sequenced was blood, either unsorted or a sorted T cell fraction (not recorded which). Receptor source: a human donor who was either an allogeneic HSCT recipient or a stem cell or donor lymphocyte infusion donor (not recorded which). It is not recorded whose cells these are; they may come from a transplant donor. Both conserved end residues are part of each CDR3. D genes are given only for firm matches. Clone sizes are given selectively: once, few, many, or a class where the clone is expanded.

>NA|TRBJ2-1|TRBV4-3|TRBD2
CASSQVAGFSYNEQFF
TGCGCCAGCAGCCAGGTAGCGGGATTCTCCTACAATGAGCAGTTCTTC
>NA|TRBJ1-4|TRBV12-3/TRBV12-4|NA
CASSPHRVSHEKLFF
TGTGCCAGCAGTCCCCACAGGGTCTCGCATGAAAAACTGTTTTTT
>few|TRBJ1-5|TRBV27|TRBD1
CASSFSDRDRQPQHF
TGTGCCAGCAGTTTTTCGGACAGGGACCGTCAGCCCCAGCATTTT
>many|TRBJ1-6|TRBV12-3/TRBV12-4|NA
CASSSGTRVLPLHF
TGTGCCAGCAGTTCCGGGACACGGGTTCTTCCCCTCCACTTT
>few|TRBJ2-5|TRBV6-5|NA
CASSPPPESWWPETQYF
TGTGCCAGCAGTCCCCCCCCAGAGAGTTGGTGGCCAGAGACCCAGTACTTC
>NA|TRBJ1-1|TRBV21-1|NA
CASSKRKTGGGNEAFF
TGTGCCAGCAGCAAAAGGAAAACAGGGGGCGGTAATGAAGCTTTCTTT
>NA|TRBJ1-5|TRBV29-1|NA
CSVGSSNQPQHF
TGCAGCGTTGGGTCGAGCAATCAGCCCCAGCATTTT
>NA|TRBJ1-1|TRBV6-5|NA
CASRYRALFMNTEAFF
TGTGCCAGCAGATACCGGGCTCTATTCATGAACACTGAAGCTTTCTTT
>NA|TRBJ2-5|TRBV7-3|TRBD2
CASSLGAVTSGSGETQYF
TGTGCCAGCAGCTTAGGGGCTGTGACTAGCGGGAGTGGAGAGACCCAGTACTTC
>NA|TRBJ2-3|TRBV5-1|NA
CASSLDYGADTQYF
TGCGCCAGCAGCTTGGACTATGGGGCAGATACGCAGTATTTT
>NA|TRBJ2-1|TRBV27|NA
CASSPLGNEQFF
TGTGCCAGCAGTCCCCTAGGCAATGAGCAGTTCTTC
>few|TRBJ2-2|TRBV12-3/TRBV12-4|TRBD2
CASSSTSGRTGELFF
TGTGCCAGCAGTTCAACTAGCGGGAGAACCGGGGAGCTGTTTTTT
>NA|TRBJ2-5|TRBV14|NA
CASSQGGRRQTQYF
TGTGCCAGCAGCCAAGGGGGTAGGAGACAGACCCAGTACTTC
>NA|TRBJ1-3|TRBV20-1|NA
CSARDHGTGGNTIYF
TGCAGTGCTAGAGATCATGGGACCGGAGGAAACACCATATATTTT
>NA|TRBJ2-1|TRBV7-9|NA
CASQRGEQFF
TGTGCCAGTCAACGGGGTGAGCAGTTCTTC
>NA|TRBJ2-1|TRBV6-1|TRBD2
CASSEALAGGYNEQFF
TGTGCCAGCAGTGAAGCGCTAGCGGGAGGGTATAATGAGCAGTTCTTC
>NA|TRBJ1-5|TRBV20-1|NA
CSASWGSSNQPQHF
TGCAGTGCTAGTTGGGGATCTAGCAATCAGCCCCAGCATTTT
>NA|TRBJ2-3|TRBV20-1|TRBD2
CSARTAGALDTQYF
TGCAGTGCTAGAACCGCGGGAGCGCTAGATACGCAGTATTTT
>few|TRBJ1-1|TRBV4-3|NA
CASSLVYRDGNTEAFF
TGCGCCAGCAGCCTTGTTTACAGGGACGGGAACACTGAAGCTTTCTTT
>NA|TRBJ1-3|TRBV12-3/TRBV12-4|NA
CASSFPVGNTIYF
TGTGCCAGCAGTTTTCCGGTCGGAAACACCATATATTTT
>few|TRBJ1-2|TRBV5-1|TRBD1
CASALGQTNYGYTF
TGCGCCAGCGCCCTGGGACAGACTAACTATGGCTACACCTTC
>NA|TRBJ2-5|TRBV15|NA
CATSPQGGQETQYF
TGTGCCACCAGCCCCCAGGGCGGCCAAGAGACCCAGTACTTC
>NA|TRBJ2-7|TRBV6-5|NA
CASSPYSQTYEQYF
TGTGCCAGCAGTCCCTATTCCCAAACCTACGAGCAGTACTTC
>few|TRBJ2-3|TRBV12-3/TRBV12-4|NA
CASSLGGRGPDTDTQYF
TGTGCCAGCAGTTTAGGAGGTCGCGGACCAGACACAGATACGCAGTATTTT
>NA|TRBJ2-2|TRBV6-4|TRBD2
CASSDTSGRDTGELFF
TGTGCCAGCAGCGATACTAGCGGGAGGGACACCGGGGAGCTGTTTTTT
>NA|TRBJ2-5|TRBV9|NA
CASSVGQPAETQYF
TGTGCCAGCAGCGTAGGCCAACCGGCGGAGACCCAGTACTTC
>few|TRBJ1-5|TRBV20-1|NA
CSARAPGVINQPQHF
TGCAGTGCTAGAGCGCCAGGGGTGATCAATCAGCCCCAGCATTTT
>few|TRBJ1-4|TRBV4-3|NA
CASSQECGFGKLFF
TGCGCCAGCAGCCAAGAGTGCGGTTTTGGGAAACTGTTTTTT
>NA|TRBJ2-3|TRBV20-1|NA
CSAVSPDTQYF
TGCAGTGCTGTCTCTCCAGATACGCAGTATTTT
>NA|TRBJ2-2|TRBV5-1|NA
CASSGTGLLTGELFF
TGCGCCAGCAGCGGTACGGGACTCCTGACCGGGGAGCTGTTTTTT
>many|TRBJ1-6|TRBV7-3|TRBD1
CASSFGTASPLHF
TGTGCCAGCAGCTTCGGGACAGCTTCACCCCTCCACTTT
>NA|TRBJ2-3|TRBV27|NA
CASSLSRSTDTQYF
TGTGCCAGCAGTTTATCTCGAAGCACAGATACGCAGTATTTT
>many|TRBJ1-3|TRBV4-2|NA
CASSQGAGLLGNTIYF
TGTGCCAGCAGCCAAGGGGCGGGTCTCCTTGGAAACACCATATATTTT
>NA|TRBJ2-3|TRBV3-1|NA
CASSLRTTYSETQYF
TGTGCCAGCAGCCTACGGACTACCTACTCGGAAACGCAGTATTTT
>once|TRBJ2-7|TRBV7-9|TRBD2
CASSLAGTSGAPYEQYF
TGTGCCAGCAGCTTAGCCGGGACTAGCGGAGCCCCATACGAGCAGTACTTC
>NA|TRBJ1-6|TRBV5-1|NA
CASSLDYRGPGSPLHF
TGCGCCAGCAGCTTGGATTATCGGGGACCAGGTTCACCCCTCCACTTT
>few|TRBJ2-1|TRBV7-9|NA
CASSQRRDEQFF
TGTGCCAGCAGCCAAAGGCGGGATGAGCAGTTCTTC
>many|TRBJ1-6|TRBV7-3|NA
CASSLRDNSPLHF
TGTGCCAGCAGCTTAAGGGATAATTCACCCCTCCACTTT
>many|TRBJ1-5|TRBV12-3/TRBV12-4|NA
CASSLIRGSNQPQHF
TGTGCCAGCAGTTTAATAAGGGGGAGCAATCAGCCCCAGCATTTT
>few|TRBJ2-7|TRBV20-1|TRBD1
CSAPGTGRTYEQYF
TGCAGTGCCCCAGGGACAGGGAGGACCTACGAGCAGTACTTC
>NA|TRBJ1-2|TRBV5-6|NA
CASSFQGPYYGYTF
TGTGCCAGCAGCTTTCAGGGCCCCTACTATGGCTACACCTTC
>NA|TRBJ2-7|TRBV2|NA
CASSEGFSYEQYF
TGTGCCAGCAGTGAAGGGTTTTCCTACGAGCAGTACTTC
>many|TRBJ1-5|TRBV12-3/TRBV12-4|TRBD1
CASRETGGGNQPQHF
TGTGCCAGCAGGGAGACAGGGGGAGGCAATCAGCCCCAGCATTTT
>few|TRBJ1-3|TRBV20-1|NA
CSARDFGHSGNTIYF
TGCAGTGCTAGAGATTTCGGGCACTCTGGAAACACCATATATTTT
>many|TRBJ2-1|TRBV20-1|NA
CSAPSRLVNEQFF
TGCAGTGCGCCTTCGAGACTAGTCAATGAGCAGTTCTTC
>NA|TRBJ2-7|TRBV6-2/TRBV6-3|NA
CASRPNMSREQYF
TGTGCCAGCAGACCTAATATGTCCCGGGAGCAGTACTTC
>NA|TRBJ2-1|TRBV12-3/TRBV12-4|TRBD2
CASSLVGTRAYNEQFF
TGTGCCAGCAGTTTGGTGGGGACTAGAGCCTACAATGAGCAGTTCTTC
>NA|TRBJ2-2|TRBV18|NA
CASSPGANTGELFF
TGTGCCAGCTCACCAGGGGCGAACACCGGGGAGCTGTTTTTT
>NA|TRBJ2-5|TRBV12-3/TRBV12-4|TRBD2
CASTWTSGFRRETQYF
TGTGCCAGCACCTGGACTAGCGGGTTCCGGAGGGAGACCCAGTACTTC
>NA|TRBJ2-1|TRBV5-4|TRBD2
CASSLDGRLYNEQFF
TGTGCCAGCAGCTTGGACGGGAGGCTCTACAATGAGCAGTTCTTC
>NA|TRBJ2-7|TRBV6-2/TRBV6-3|TRBD2
CASSYFLAGGSQYF
TGTGCCAGCAGTTACTTTCTAGCGGGAGGTTCGCAGTACTTC
>many|TRBJ1-5|TRBV5-6|NA
CASSLLGQASNQPQHF
TGTGCCAGCAGCTTGTTAGGGCAGGCTAGCAATCAGCCCCAGCATTTT